The 24 T cell receptor beta chains reported below all come from one sample, sequenced in a study of patients and donors after allogeneic stem cell transplantation. TCRdb passed the RT-PCR reads through MiXCR, listing each CDR3 protein once. The table includes around 150,000 distinct CDR3 sequences, about a third detected once. Source material: blood, either unsorted or a sorted T cell fraction (not recorded which). The receptor source for this set is a human donor who was either an allogeneic HSCT recipient or a stem cell or donor lymphocyte infusion donor (not recorded which). It is not recorded whose cells these are; they may come from a transplant donor.

This clonotype was detected only a few times. The J gene is TRBJ2-2, the V gene TRBV5-1; tentative D call: TRBD1 (5 bases). The CDR3 is 15 residues long. V lost 0 bases and J 6 bases, leaving 12 bases between the germline ends. Germline CDR1 SGHRS, CDR2 YFSETQ. Here the CDR3 DNA reads TGCGCCAGCAGCTTGGGACAGTACGTACCCGGGGAGCTGTTTTTT. It yields the protein CASSLGQYVPGELFF.

The V call is TRBV7-2, the J call TRBJ1-3; D is perhaps TRBD1 (6 bases). Germline-derived CDR1 and CDR2 are SGHTA and FQGNSA. This CDR3 has 17 residues. Trimming shortened V by 5 bases and J by 0 bases, and 17 bases separated the two germline ends. CDR3 in amino acids: CASSPNTGSYSGNTIYF. The CDR3 nucleotides read TGTGCCAGCAGCCCGAACACAGGGTCTTACTCTGGAAACACCATATATTTT.

Only a few counts were recorded for this clonotype. The V gene is TRBV9, the J gene TRBJ2-1; 12 bases line up with TRBD2. Germline trimming cut 3 bases from V and 4 bases from J; bases unmatched to any gene: 2. The CDR3 totals 15 residues. Germline CDR1 and CDR2: SGDLS and YYNGEE. The CDR3 region is CASSGLAGGYNEQFF. In DNA form, the CDR3 reads TGTGCCAGCAGCGGGCTAGCGGGGGGGTACAATGAGCAGTTCTTC.

This clonotype came up a few times. The chain has TRBV7-8 and TRBJ2-1; D uncertain. CDR1 and CDR2 from the germline V gene are SGHVS and FQNEAQ. V gave up 5 bases and J gave up 0 bases, with 11 bases separating them. The CDR3 contains 15 residues. The CDR3 loop is CASSLFPSSYNEQFF. DNA for the CDR3: TGTGCCAGCAGCCTCTTTCCCAGCTCCTACAATGAGCAGTTCTTC.

This clonotype was observed a handful of times. The chain joins TRBV3-1 to TRBJ1-1; D gene ambiguous. The CDR3 is 13 residues long. Germline V gene lookup returns CDR1 LGHDT and CDR2 YNNKEL (reference sequence). Trimming cost V 4 bases and J 4 bases, with 10 bases left between them. Written as DNA, the CDR3 is TGTGCCAGCAGCCGCTCGGGGATCACTGAAGCTTTCTTT. Translated: CASSRSGITEAFF.

This clonotype came up a few times. The chain employs TRBV12-3 or TRBV12-4 and TRBJ2-2; D uncertain. Trimming removed 10 bases from V and 0 bases from J, with 6 bases in between. The CDR3 runs to 12 residues. CDR3 in amino acids: CATSSNTGELFF. CDR3 coding DNA: TGTGCCACCTCCTCGAACACCGGGGAGCTGTTTTTT.

CDR3 sequence (DNA): TGTGCCAGCAGCCCGATCGCTTTAAGCACAGATACGCAGTATTTT. As protein: CASSPIALSTDTQYF. This chain joins TRBV5-5 and TRBJ2-3, with D uncertain. The CDR3 contains 15 residues. Germline V gene sequence: CDR1 SGHKS, CDR2 YYEKEE (reference sequence). V dropped 4 bases and J dropped 0 bases, with 12 bases sitting between them.

This clonotype was counted between two and nine times. The chain has TRBV7-9 and TRBJ1-6, with D possibly TRBD1 on 6 matching bases. Trimming took 3 bases from V and 7 from J, leaving 13 bases between them. Germline values: CDR1 SEHNR, CDR2 FQNEAQ (reference sequence). The CDR3 extends over 15 amino acids. DNA for the CDR3: TGTGCCAGCAGCTTTGGCTCGGGACAAAATTCACCCCTCCACTTT. It encodes CASSFGSGQNSPLHF.

In its sample, this clonotype was seen a few times. The rearrangement uses TRBV5-1 and TRBJ1-6; possibly TRBD1 for D (6 bases). The CDR3 length is 13 residues. Looked up from germline, CDR1 is SGHRS and CDR2 is YFSETQ. V lost 3 bases, J lost 13 bases, and 14 bases lay in between. CDR3 coding DNA: TGCGCCAGCAGCTCGCCGGGACACGGCCCCCTCCACTTT. Its protein product is CASSSPGHGPLHF. The whole variable domain, remainder taken from reference TRBV5-1 and TRBJ1-6, is KAGVTQTPRYLIKTRGQQVTLSCSPISGHRSVSWYQQTPGQGLQFLFEYFSETQRNKGNFPGRFSGRQFSNSRSEMNVSTLELGDSALYLCASSSPGHGPLHFGNGTRLTVT.

This clonotype came up a few times. The V and J genes are TRBV15 and TRBJ1-5; perhaps TRBD1 as D (5 bases). V was cut by 5 bases and J by 2 bases, with 13 bases left in between. Germline CDR1 reads LNHNV; CDR2 reads YYDKDF (reference sequence). The CDR3 runs 15 residues. This chain's CDR3 is CATSPRRDGNQPQHF. The CDR3 nucleotides read TGTGCCACCAGCCCCCGCCGGGACGGCAATCAGCCCCAGCATTTT.

The chain recombines TRBV6-2 or TRBV6-3 with TRBJ2-7; tentative D call: TRBD1 (5 bases). V was pared by 5 bases and J by 0 bases, with 20 bases between. The CDR3 spans 17 residues. Germline V gene lookup returns CDR1 MNHEY and CDR2 SVGEGT. The CDR3 loop reads CASSPLEGAMSSYEQYF. The CDR3 nucleotides read TGTGCCAGCAGTCCCCTGGAAGGGGCGATGAGCTCCTACGAGCAGTACTTC.

This clonotype was recorded once. CDR3 region: CASSFRGRAKNIQYF. DNA of the CDR3: TGTGCCAGCAGTTTTAGGGGAAGAGCCAAAAACATTCAGTACTTC. The J gene is TRBJ2-4, the V gene TRBV27; TRBD1 might be the D (5 bases). Trimming stripped 3 bases from V and 0 bases from J, with 9 bases between. This CDR3 has 15 amino acids. Germline V gene data show CDR1 as MNHEY and CDR2 as SMNVEV (reference sequence).

CDR3 sequence (DNA): TGCGCCAGCAGCTTGGTTCCGGCGGGTACGCAGTATTTT. It encodes CASSLVPAGTQYF. This rearrangement joins TRBV5-1 to TRBJ2-3; a weak D match, TRBD2 (5 bases). V was shortened by 0 bases and J by 8 bases, with 10 bases between the two germline ends. Germline lookup yields CDR1 SGHRS and CDR2 YFSETQ. The CDR3 has 13 amino acids.

The chain recombines TRBV29-1 with TRBJ2-5; the D gene is possibly TRBD1 (5 bases). Between the trimmed V and J ends, which lost 7 bases and 4 bases, there was a span of 19 bases. CDR3 length equals 14 residues. Germline V lookup: CDR1 SQVTM, CDR2 ANQGSEA. The CDR3: CSGKEGAGRETQYF. The CDR3 DNA follows: TGCAGCGGTAAAGAAGGGGCAGGGCGAGAGACCCAGTACTTC.

The chain employs TRBV5-1 and TRBJ1-6, with D hard to call. The germline V gene has CDR1 SGHRS and CDR2 YFSETQ. V was pared by 3 bases and J by 0 bases, with 7 bases between. The length of the CDR3 is 15 residues. The CDR3 loop reads CASSSTSSYNSPLHF. The DNA for the CDR3 is TGCGCCAGCAGCTCGACGAGCTCCTATAATTCACCCCTCCACTTT.

The V and J genes are TRBV10-3 and TRBJ1-4; D not resolved. V was trimmed by 2 bases and J by 7 bases, leaving 14 bases between them. The CDR3 is 15 amino acids. Germline CDR1 reads ENHRY; CDR2 reads SYGVKD. This chain's CDR3 is CAISEAQKEGEKLFF. The CDR3 coding sequence is TGTGCCATCAGTGAGGCTCAAAAGGAAGGTGAAAAACTGTTTTTT.

This chain uses TRBV12-3 or TRBV12-4 with TRBJ1-1; 8 nucleotides line up with TRBD1. V lost 10 bases, J lost 8 bases, and 15 bases stayed unmatched. The CDR3 is 14 amino acids. The CDR3 here is CATNSPDRGGEAFF. DNA for the CDR3: TGTGCCACAAATTCCCCAGACAGGGGAGGGGAAGCTTTCTTT.

This clonotype was counted many times. V and J are TRBV28 and TRBJ1-5; D not certain. The CDR3 extends over 12 amino acids. V dropped 6 bases and J dropped 9 bases, with 12 bases sitting between them. Germline lookup yields CDR1 MDHEN and CDR2 SYDVKM. The CDR3 loop reads CASSDHGRPQHF. CDR3 nucleotides: TGTGCCAGCAGCGACCACGGCCGGCCCCAGCATTTT. The full variable domain, its missing parts supplied by reference TRBV28 and TRBJ1-5, is DVKVTQSSRYLVKRTGEKVFLECVQDMDHENMFWYRQDPGLGLRLIYFSYDVKMKEKGDIPEGYSVSREKKERFSLILESASTNQTSMYLCASSDHGRPQHFGDGTRLSIL.

This clonotype came up a few times. At one end, the junction sequence differs from germline, possibly due to a read error. The chain combines TRBV9 with TRBJ2-7; maybe TRBD2 (5 bases). Germline V gene data show CDR1 as SGDLS and CDR2 as YYNGEE. The CDR3 is made up of 13 amino acids. CDR3 sequence (DNA): TGTGCCAGCAGCCCGGGGAGCTCCCACGAGCAGTACTTC. Translated, it gives CASSPGSSHEQYF.

The V and J genes are TRBV15 and TRBJ1-2; a weak D match, TRBD1 (6 bases). CDR1 LNHNV and CDR2 YYDKDF come from the germline V gene (reference sequence). The CDR3 has 15 residues. The V and J ends lost 4 bases and 5 bases respectively, with 17 bases between them. The CDR3 loop is CATSTGQFLRYGYTF. CDR3 sequence (DNA): TGTGCCACCAGCACAGGACAGTTCTTAAGATATGGCTACACCTTC.

The gene calls are TRBV12-3 or TRBV12-4 and TRBJ2-1; TRBD1 matches 7 bases. V was clipped by 5 bases and J by 8 bases; unmatched bases: 12. CDR3 length equals 15 residues. The CDR3 spells CASSAGTVGPYEQFF. The CDR3, as DNA: TGTGCCAGCAGTGCCGGGACAGTTGGCCCTTATGAGCAGTTCTTC.

The rearrangement links TRBV28 to TRBJ1-4; 9 positions agree with TRBD1. Germline CDR1 and CDR2: MDHEN and SYDVKM. V was pared by 5 bases and J by 6 bases, with 7 bases of the junction left unmatched. CDR3 length: 15 amino acids. CDR3 residues: CASSRGGQGDEKLFF. The CDR3, as DNA: TGTGCCAGCAGTCGCGGGGGACAGGGTGATGAAAAACTGTTTTTT.

The genes are TRBV28 and TRBJ1-1; possibly TRBD1 for D (5 bases). V was pared by 5 bases and J by 4 bases, with 11 bases between. The CDR3 consists of 13 residues. Looked up from germline, CDR1 is MDHEN and CDR2 is SYDVKM. The CDR3 loop reads CASSATGFTEAFF. DNA of the CDR3: TGTGCCAGCAGTGCAACAGGTTTCACTGAAGCTTTCTTT.

This clonotype was observed a few times. This chain uses TRBV27 with TRBJ1-2; D perhaps matches TRBD1 (5 bases). With 6 bases removed from V and 2 bases from J, the gap between germline ends came to 16 bases. In germline, CDR1 is MNHEY, CDR2 SMNVEV (reference sequence). The CDR3 runs 15 residues. The CDR3 protein is CASSRDARTNYGYTF. The CDR3 region has the DNA TGTGCCAGCAGCCGGGACGCCCGAACCAACTATGGCTACACCTTC.